Here is one T cell receptor (beta chain) with its context. No cognate antigen has been identified for it. Base qualities are not at hand, and no much larger clone is one base apart. The donors were healthy, HIV-negative adults with no recently reported acute infections or vaccinations. Every donor was a Caucasian adult living in Nashville, Tennessee, USA. In the unsorted samples, approximately 82 million PBMCs were counted, and genomic DNA was extracted using the QIAamp DNA Blood Mini kit. Blood was collected by leukapheresis, and PBMCs were isolated by Ficoll-Histopaque density gradient centrifugation and then cryopreserved in liquid nitrogen vapor phase. The sample originates from a study of shared clonotypes between healthy human individuals (dated by TCRdb to the early 2020s). Turning to the overall study: The cohort included three men and a couple of women between 18 and 49 years of age. Blood TCR repertoires of about 5 healthy adults were deeply sequenced to estimate repertoire size and the extent of clonotype sharing between individuals. Different laboratories and diverse techniques were used to prepare libraries and sequence TCR repertoires, to increase sequencing depth and limit assay-specific biases. Between about 0.94 and 10 billion PBMCs per donor were obtained by leukapheresis.

Broader findings and caveats from the paper: Sampling was restricted to blood, and TCR repertoires in tissues likely differ from the TCR repertoires found in blood. Because the study included a small number of donors, the genetic and exposure-history diversity represented was limited. Based on pairwise subsampling, the degree of clonotype sharing among donors was expected to be affected by sequencing depth.

V and J are truncated by 4 bases and 7 bases respectively, leaving an intervening sequence of 11 bases. In the germline V gene, CDR1 corresponds to LGHNA and CDR2 to YNFKEQ. The CDR3 has 13 amino acids, counting the end cysteine and phenylalanine. CDR3 DNA is the only sequence kept; it has 39 bases, read in frame from the first base. Using the deep immunoSEQ assay, TCR CDR3 regions were amplified from genomic DNA by multiplex PCR. Extracted genomic DNA from each cell subset was distributed evenly across all wells of several immunoSEQ 96-well plates, and each plate was treated as a replicate. For unsorted PBMC, each replicate PCR was loaded with approximately 330 ng genomic DNA, equivalent to about 30,000 T cell genomes. Genomic DNA from unsorted PBMC was sequenced over ten immunoSEQ deep assay plates. Purified libraries were quantified with a Qubit 3.0 fluorometer, sized on a Bioanalyzer 2100, and re-quantified with the KAPA Library Quantification kit. Each immunoSEQ 96-well plate was sequenced on its own single-read 150-cycle Illumina NextSeq 550 flow cell. In the source study's methods: The immunoSEQ output contained only junctional sequences without quality scores, so filtering could not match that applied to full-length reads. Sequences were annotated with PyIR, a Python wrapper for IgBLAST v1.9, using IMGT germline references to assign V/J genes and CDR3. Reads were removed for weak V/J assignments (E-value above 1e-6), missing CDR3, stop codons, out-of-frame junctions, or ambiguous translated residues. V3J clonotypes were defined as sequences sharing an identical inferred V gene, J gene, and CDR3 amino acid sequence. The percentage overlap between two repertoires was calculated by dividing the number of shared unique clonotypes by the size of the smaller repertoire. Richness of each repertoire was evaluated using RTK rarefaction, the Chao1 estimator, and Recon v2.1 estimates of unobserved clonotypes. This immuneACCESS table, as held by TCRdb, lists in-frame sequences with V and J called but not all clones. Of the missing ones, under half trace to an unresolved V gene in checked studies; the others have no known cause. The V and J calls and clone size come from that table; D and trimming were worked out from the DNA. The sample yields hundreds of thousands of clones; roughly 72% were counted once. The ten biggest clones cover approximately 12% of the sample.

The sequencing input was PBMCs. The chain is encoded by TRBV4-2 joined to TRBJ2-1; the D match is possibly TRBD1 or TRBD2, with 6 bases aligned in each. This TCR was recovered from a woman between 40 and 55 years old in good health. Some clones in this sample may be carry-over from other donors' samples. The sequenced DNA: TGTGCCAGCAGCCCGGGGGCCAGAAATGAGCAGTTCTTC. This yields the protein CASSPGARNEQFF.